The 15 T cell receptor beta chains in this list originate from one sample, sequenced in a study of T cells in Graves' hyperthyroidism and ophthalmopathy (dated by TCRdb to between 2018 and 2021). The library relied on multiplex PCR. The sequencer listed for this sample is Illumina HiSeq 2000. Amplification of TCR beta CDR3 regions was carried out from RNA transcripts. A first-round RT-PCR of the TCR CDR3 used the HTBI primer set with the Qiagen OneStep RT-PCR kit. TCRdb reprocessed the public reads (quality trimming at Q25 with fastp, clone calling with MiXCR) and kept in-frame beta chains. Rows are combined by CDR3 protein, so each entry shows the most common genes and DNA. This sample holds 500,000 to 650,000 distinct CDR3 sequences; around 50% were observed only once. About two fifths of the sample lies in the top ten. The source material was peripheral blood or thyroid tissue (not recorded which). The receptors come from an adult woman with Graves' disease, either hyperthyroidism or ophthalmopathy (not recorded which).

Here the CDR3 reads CASGRGVDGYTF. The CDR3 DNA follows: TGTGCCAGCGGTAGGGGGGTCGATGGCTACACCTTC. The chain couples TRBV6-1 to TRBJ1-2; a weak D match, TRBD1 (6 bases). Trimming stripped 8 bases from V and 6 bases from J, with 13 bases between. Germline-derived CDR1 and CDR2 are MNHNS and SASEGT. The length of the CDR3 is 12 residues.

V and J are TRBV7-9 and TRBJ2-7; D unresolved. Trimming removed 0 bases at V and 4 bases at J, with 13 bases between. The germline V gene has CDR1 SEHNR and CDR2 FQNEAQ (reference sequence). The CDR3 consists of 15 residues. CDR3 amino acids: CASSLALTSRYEQYF. CDR3 DNA: TGTGCCAGCAGCTTAGCGTTGACCTCTCGTTACGAGCAGTACTTC.

The chain carries TRBV19 and TRBJ2-6; D is unclear. The CDR3 length is 16 residues. The V gene's germline CDR1 is LNHDA and CDR2 SQIVND (reference sequence). V lost 1 base to trimming and J lost 2 bases, with 9 bases between them. The CDR3 DNA follows: TGTGCCAGTAGTATAGGAAGGAGCACTGGGGCCAACGTCCTGACTTTC. Its protein product is CASSIGRSTGANVLTF. The whole variable domain, remainder taken from reference TRBV19 and TRBJ2-6, is DGGITQSPKYLFRKEGQNVTLSCEQNLNHDAMYWYRQDPGQGLRLIYYSQIVNDFQKGDIAEGYSVSREKKESFPLTVTSAQKNPTAFYLCASSIGRSTGANVLTFGAGSRLTVL.

The J gene is TRBJ1-2, the V gene TRBV20-1; maybe TRBD1 (5 bases). The CDR3 covers 16 residues. The V end was cut by 5 bases, the J end by 6 bases, with 25 bases between. The germline gives CDR1 DFQATT, CDR2 SNEGSKA (reference sequence). DNA of the CDR3: TGCAGTGCTCTAGCGGCGAACACTTCCGGGGACGATGGCTACACCTTC. It specifies CSALAANTSGDDGYTF.

This chain connects TRBV12-3 or TRBV12-4 to TRBJ1-6; 8 positions agree with TRBD1. V lost 6 bases to trimming and J lost 14 bases; unmatched junction nucleotides: 9. The CDR3 sequence is 13 residues long. CDR3 bases: TGTGCCAGCAGCGGACAGGGAATTGCCACCCTCCACTTT. Protein sequence: CASSGQGIATLHF.

In this sample, this clonotype turned up many times. This rearrangement joins TRBV10-3 to TRBJ1-4, with TRBD1 matching over 7 bases. Germline CDR1 reads ENHRY; CDR2 reads SYGVKD. There are 16 residues in the CDR3. The junction had 11 bases not matched to a gene; V was cut back by 3 bases and J by 7 bases. CDR3 residues: CAISDSRGGAGEKLFF. The DNA for the CDR3 is TGTGCCATCAGTGACTCCAGGGGGGGGGCAGGTGAAAAACTGTTTTTT.

This clonotype came up a few times. The V and J genes are TRBV4-1 and TRBJ2-2; D might be TRBD1 or TRBD2, each matching 6 bases. V was clipped by 0 bases and J by 5 bases, with 10 bases between them. Germline V gene lookup returns CDR1 MGHRA and CDR2 YSYEKL. The CDR3 has 15 residues. CDR3 sequence (DNA): TGCGCCAGCAGCCAAGATACAGGGACTACCGGGGAGCTGTTTTTT. This gives the protein CASSQDTGTTGELFF.

This clonotype appeared a few times. The chain employs TRBV10-3 and TRBJ2-7; TRBD1 agrees at 9 bases. Germline CDR1 is ENHRY and CDR2 is SYGVKD. Trimming at V came to 3 bases and at J to 5 bases, leaving 8 bases not matched to a gene. The CDR3 has 15 residues. For the CDR3, the DNA is TGTGCCATCAGTGATGTGGGACAGGGTGTCGACGAGCAGTACTTC. Its translation is CAISDVGQGVDEQYF.

The CDR3 loop reads CASSVVSSGTGELTYYGYTF. CDR3 bases: TGTGCCAGCAGCGTAGTTTCTAGTGGTACCGGGGAGCTTACCTACTATGGCTACACCTTC. The chain is built from TRBV9 and TRBJ1-2, with unresolved D. The CDR3 runs to 20 residues. Between the trimmed V and J ends, which lost 0 bases and 3 bases, there was a span of 27 bases. Looked up from germline, CDR1 is SGDLS and CDR2 is YYNGEE.

This clonotype was seen once. V is TRBV20-1 and J is TRBJ1-5; TRBD1 might be the D (6 bases). V dropped 3 bases and J dropped 14 bases, with 26 bases sitting between them. The CDR3 consists of 15 residues. Germline V gene sequence: CDR1 DFQATT, CDR2 SNEGSKA (reference sequence). This chain's CDR3 is CSARPTSGRGMHEHF. The CDR3 nucleotides read TGCAGTGCTAGGCCGACTAGCGGGAGGGGGATGCACGAGCATTTT.

Notes on this clonotype: Mismatch with germline at one junction end may stem from a read error. J is TRBJ2-5 and V is TRBV5-1; D ambiguous. Germline assignment: CDR1 SGHRS and CDR2 YFSETQ. This CDR3 has 8 residues. The CDR3 is CASSLELF. CDR3 DNA: TGCGCCAGCAGCTTGGAGCTGTTC.

To note about this clonotype: This may stem from a read error, because a much larger clone lies one nucleotide away. The chain combines TRBV12-3 or TRBV12-4 with TRBJ1-3, with TRBD1 identical over 7 bases. This CDR3 has 15 residues. As DNA, the CDR3 is TGTGCCAACAGTTTTAGGGGGCGCGATGGAAACACCATATATTTT. It codes for CANSFRGRDGNTIYF.

The chain employs TRBV10-3 and TRBJ2-1; 7 nucleotides agree with TRBD2. The CDR3 totals 15 residues. Germline CDR1 is ENHRY and CDR2 is SYGVKD. The V gene end was trimmed by 4 bases and the J gene end by 0 bases; junction bases not matched to a gene: 3. The CDR3 region has the DNA TGTGCCATCAGTGTTGGCGGGAGCTCCTACAATGAGCAGTTCTTC. Encoded protein: CAISVGGSSYNEQFF.

A remark on this clonotype: The DNA is omitted, as the CDR3 cannot be located on it reliably, and the CDR3 follows TCRdb's listing. The gene calls are TRBV10-3 and TRBJ2-7; the D call in the table, TRBD1, was not verified against the DNA. The V gene's germline CDR1 is ENHRY and CDR2 SYGVKD. A total of 17 residues make up the CDR3, ends included. This chain's CDR3 is CAICSARVPGGDYEQYF.

V gene TRBV19 combines with J gene TRBJ2-7; D not resolved. The CDR3 covers 13 residues. CDR1 is LNHDA and CDR2 is SQIVND in the germline V gene (reference sequence). With 6 bases removed from V and 3 bases from J, the gap between germline ends came to 12 bases. This chain's CDR3 is CASRPTGGYEQYF. CDR3 coding DNA: TGTGCCAGTAGGCCCACCGGTGGCTACGAGCAGTACTTC.